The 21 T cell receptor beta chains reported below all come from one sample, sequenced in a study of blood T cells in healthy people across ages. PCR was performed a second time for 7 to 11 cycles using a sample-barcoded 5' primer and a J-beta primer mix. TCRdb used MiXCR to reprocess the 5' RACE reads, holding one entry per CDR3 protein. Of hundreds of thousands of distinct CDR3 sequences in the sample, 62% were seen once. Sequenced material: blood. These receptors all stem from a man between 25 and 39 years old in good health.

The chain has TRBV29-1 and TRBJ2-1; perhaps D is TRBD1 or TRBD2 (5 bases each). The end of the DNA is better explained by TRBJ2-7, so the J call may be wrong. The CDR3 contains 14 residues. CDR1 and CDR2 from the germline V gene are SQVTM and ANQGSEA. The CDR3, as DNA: TGCAGCGTTGTCGTGGGGGTTTCCTACAATGAGCAGTACTTC. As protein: CSVVVGVSYNEQYF.

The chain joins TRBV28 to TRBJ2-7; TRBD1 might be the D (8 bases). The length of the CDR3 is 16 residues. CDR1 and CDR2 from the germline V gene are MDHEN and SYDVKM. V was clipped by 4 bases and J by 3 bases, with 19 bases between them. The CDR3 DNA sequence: TGTGCCAGCAGTTCCCAACGGGGGGACAGGCTCTACGAGCAGTACTTC. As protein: CASSSQRGDRLYEQYF. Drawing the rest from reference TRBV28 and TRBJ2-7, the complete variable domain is DVKVTQSSRYLVKRTGEKVFLECVQDMDHENMFWYRQDPGLGLRLIYFSYDVKMKEKGDIPEGYSVSREKKERFSLILESASTNQTSMYLCASSSQRGDRLYEQYFGPGTRLTVT.

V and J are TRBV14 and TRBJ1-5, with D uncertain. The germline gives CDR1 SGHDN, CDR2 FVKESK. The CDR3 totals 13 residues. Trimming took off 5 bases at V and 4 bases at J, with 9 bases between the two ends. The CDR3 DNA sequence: TGTGCCAGCAGCAAGACAATGAATCAGCCCCAGCATTTT. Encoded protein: CASSKTMNQPQHF.

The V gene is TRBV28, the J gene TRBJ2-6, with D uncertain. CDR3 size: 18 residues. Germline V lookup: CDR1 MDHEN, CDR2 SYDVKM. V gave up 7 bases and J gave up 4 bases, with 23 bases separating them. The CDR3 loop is CASTPIGITSRGANVLTF. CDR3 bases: TGTGCCAGCACCCCTATAGGCATTACCTCGCGCGGGGCCAACGTCCTGACTTTC.

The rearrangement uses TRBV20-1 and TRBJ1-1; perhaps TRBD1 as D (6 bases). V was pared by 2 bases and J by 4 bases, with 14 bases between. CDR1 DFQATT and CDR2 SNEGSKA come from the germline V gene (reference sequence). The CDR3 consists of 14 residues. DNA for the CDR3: TGCAGTGCTAGATGGGGGCGGGGGAGCACTGAAGCTTTCTTT. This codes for CSARWGRGSTEAFF.

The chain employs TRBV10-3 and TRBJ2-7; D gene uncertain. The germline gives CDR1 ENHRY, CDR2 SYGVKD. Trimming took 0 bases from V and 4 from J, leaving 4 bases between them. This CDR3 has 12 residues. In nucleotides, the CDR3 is TGTGCCATCAGTGAGTCCGAGTACGAGCAGTACTTC. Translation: CAISESEYEQYF.

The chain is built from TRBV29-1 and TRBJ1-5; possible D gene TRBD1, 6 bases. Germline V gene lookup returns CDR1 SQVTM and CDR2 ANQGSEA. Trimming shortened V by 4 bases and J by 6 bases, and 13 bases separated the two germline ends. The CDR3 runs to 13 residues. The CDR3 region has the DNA TGCAGCGTTGGTACAGGGATGGGTCAGCCCCAGCATTTT. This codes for CSVGTGMGQPQHF.

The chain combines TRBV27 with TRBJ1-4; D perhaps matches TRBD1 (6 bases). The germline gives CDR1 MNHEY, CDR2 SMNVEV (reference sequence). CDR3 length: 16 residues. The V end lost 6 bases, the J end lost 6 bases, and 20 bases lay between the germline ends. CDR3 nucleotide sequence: TGTGCCAGCAGCCCCACGGGGGGGCTGGATGATGAAAAACTGTTTTTT. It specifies CASSPTGGLDDEKLFF.

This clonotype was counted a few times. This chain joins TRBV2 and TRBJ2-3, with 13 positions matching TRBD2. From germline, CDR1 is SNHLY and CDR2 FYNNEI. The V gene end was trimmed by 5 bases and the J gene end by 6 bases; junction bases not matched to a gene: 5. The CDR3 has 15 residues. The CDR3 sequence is CASSKRTSGGDTQYF. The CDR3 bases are TGTGCCAGCAGTAAAAGGACTAGCGGGGGCGATACGCAGTATTTT.

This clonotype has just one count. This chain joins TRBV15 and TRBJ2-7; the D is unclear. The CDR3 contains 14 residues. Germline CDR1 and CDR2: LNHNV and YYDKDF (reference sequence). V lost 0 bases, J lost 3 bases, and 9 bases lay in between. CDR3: CATSRDLQNYEQYF. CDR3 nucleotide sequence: TGTGCCACCAGCAGAGATCTGCAGAACTACGAGCAGTACTTC.

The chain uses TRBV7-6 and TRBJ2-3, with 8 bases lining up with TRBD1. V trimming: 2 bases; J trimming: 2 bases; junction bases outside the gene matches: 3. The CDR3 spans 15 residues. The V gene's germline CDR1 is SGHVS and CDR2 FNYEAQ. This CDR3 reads CASSLWTGNTDTQYF. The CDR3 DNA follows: TGTGCCAGCAGCTTATGGACAGGGAACACAGATACGCAGTATTTT.

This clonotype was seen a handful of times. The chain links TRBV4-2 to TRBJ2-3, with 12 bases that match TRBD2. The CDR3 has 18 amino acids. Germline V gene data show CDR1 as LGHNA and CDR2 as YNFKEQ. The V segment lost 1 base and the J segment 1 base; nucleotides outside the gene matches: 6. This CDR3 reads CASSQGLAGASRTDTQYF. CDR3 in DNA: TGTGCCAGCAGCCAAGGACTAGCGGGGGCCTCGCGCACAGATACGCAGTATTTT.

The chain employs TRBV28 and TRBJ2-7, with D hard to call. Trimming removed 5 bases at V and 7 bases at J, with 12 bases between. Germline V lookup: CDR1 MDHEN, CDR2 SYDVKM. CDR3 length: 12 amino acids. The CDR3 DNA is TGTGCCAGCAGTAAGAAGCGTCGGGAGCAGTACTTC. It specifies CASSKKRREQYF.

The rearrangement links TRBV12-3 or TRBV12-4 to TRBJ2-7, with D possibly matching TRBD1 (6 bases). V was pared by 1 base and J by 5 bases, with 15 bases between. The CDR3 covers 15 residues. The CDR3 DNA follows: TGTGCCAGCAGTTTAGGACAGGCCCTCTGGGACGAGCAGTACTTC. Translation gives CASSLGQALWDEQYF.

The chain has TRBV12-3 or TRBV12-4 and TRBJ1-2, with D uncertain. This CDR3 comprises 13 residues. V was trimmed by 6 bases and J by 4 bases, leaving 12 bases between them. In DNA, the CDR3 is TGTGCCAGCAGCTGGAGGGCGGGCTATGGCTACACCTTC. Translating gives CASSWRAGYGYTF.

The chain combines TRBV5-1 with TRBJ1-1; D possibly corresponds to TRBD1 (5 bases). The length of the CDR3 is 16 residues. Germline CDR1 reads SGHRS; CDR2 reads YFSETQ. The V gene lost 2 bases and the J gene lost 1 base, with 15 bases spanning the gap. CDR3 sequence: CASSFGGALQNTEAFF. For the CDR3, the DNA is TGCGCCAGCAGCTTTGGAGGGGCCCTCCAGAACACTGAAGCTTTCTTT. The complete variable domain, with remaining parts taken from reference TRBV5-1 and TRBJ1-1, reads KAGVTQTPRYLIKTRGQQVTLSCSPISGHRSVSWYQQTPGQGLQFLFEYFSETQRNKGNFPGRFSGRQFSNSRSEMNVSTLELGDSALYLCASSFGGALQNTEAFFGQGTRLTVV.

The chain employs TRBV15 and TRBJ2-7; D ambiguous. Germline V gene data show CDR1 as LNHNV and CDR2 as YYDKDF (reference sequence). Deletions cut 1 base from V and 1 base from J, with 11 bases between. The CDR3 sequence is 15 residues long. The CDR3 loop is CATSRVRGNSYEQYF. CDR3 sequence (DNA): TGTGCCACCAGCAGAGTTCGAGGTAATTCCTACGAGCAGTACTTC. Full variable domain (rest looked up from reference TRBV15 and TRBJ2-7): DAMVIQNPRYQVTQFGKPVTLSCSQTLNHNVMYWYQQKSSQAPKLLFHYYDKDFNNEADTPDNFQSRRPNTSFCFLDIRSPGLGDTAMYLCATSRVRGNSYEQYFGPGTRLTVT.

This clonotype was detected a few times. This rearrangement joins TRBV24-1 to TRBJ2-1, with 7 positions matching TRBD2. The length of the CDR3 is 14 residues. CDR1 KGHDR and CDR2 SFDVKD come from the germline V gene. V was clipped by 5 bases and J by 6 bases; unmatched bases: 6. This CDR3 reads CATSGGGPINEQFF. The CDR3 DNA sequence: TGTGCCACCAGTGGCGGGGGACCCATCAATGAGCAGTTCTTC.

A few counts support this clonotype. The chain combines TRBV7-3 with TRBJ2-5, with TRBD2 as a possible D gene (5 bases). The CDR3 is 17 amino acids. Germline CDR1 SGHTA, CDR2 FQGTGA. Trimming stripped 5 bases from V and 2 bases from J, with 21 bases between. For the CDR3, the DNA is TGTGCCAGCAGCCCCCGCCCCGGTAGCGTGGGACAAGAGACCCAGTACTTC. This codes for CASSPRPGSVGQETQYF.

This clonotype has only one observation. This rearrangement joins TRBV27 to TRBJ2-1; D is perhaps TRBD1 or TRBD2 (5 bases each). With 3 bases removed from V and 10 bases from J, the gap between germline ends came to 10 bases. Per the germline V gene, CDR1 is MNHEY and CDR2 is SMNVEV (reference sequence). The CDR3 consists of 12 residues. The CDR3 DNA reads TGTGCCAGCAGTTTCAGGGACGCAGAGCAGTTCTTC. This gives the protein CASSFRDAEQFF.

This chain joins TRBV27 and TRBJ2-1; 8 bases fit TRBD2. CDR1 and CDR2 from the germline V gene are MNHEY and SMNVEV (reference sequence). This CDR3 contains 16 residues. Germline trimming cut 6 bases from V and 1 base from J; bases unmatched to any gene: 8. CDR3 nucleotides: TGTGCCAGCAGCCTACTAGCGGACACTTCCTACAATGAGCAGTTCTTC. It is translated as CASSLLADTSYNEQFF.